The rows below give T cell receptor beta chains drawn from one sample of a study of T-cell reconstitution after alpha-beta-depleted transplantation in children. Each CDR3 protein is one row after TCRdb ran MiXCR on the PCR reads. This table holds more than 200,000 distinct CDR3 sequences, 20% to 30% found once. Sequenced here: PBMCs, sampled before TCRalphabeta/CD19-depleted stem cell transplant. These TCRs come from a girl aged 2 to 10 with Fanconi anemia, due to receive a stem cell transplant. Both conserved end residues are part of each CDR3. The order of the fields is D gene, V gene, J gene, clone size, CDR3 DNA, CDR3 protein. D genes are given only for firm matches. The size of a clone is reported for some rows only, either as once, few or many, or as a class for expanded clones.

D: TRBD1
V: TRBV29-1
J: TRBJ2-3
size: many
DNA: TGCAGCGTAGGCGACAGGGCCAATAGCTCTAGCACAGATACGCAGTATTTT
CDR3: CSVGDRANSSSTDTQYF

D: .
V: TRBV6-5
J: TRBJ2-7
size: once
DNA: TGTGCCAGCAGTTACTCGAGAGCAGGGATCGACGAGCAGTACTTC
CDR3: CASSYSRAGIDEQYF

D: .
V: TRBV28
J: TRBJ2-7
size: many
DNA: TGTGCCAGCAGTTTAGTCTTCTCCTACGAGCAGTACTTC
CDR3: CASSLVFSYEQYF

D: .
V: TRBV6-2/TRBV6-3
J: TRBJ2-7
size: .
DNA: TGTGCCAGCAGTTACGGGCAGGCGTACACTTCCTACGAGCAGTACTTC
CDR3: CASSYGQAYTSYEQYF

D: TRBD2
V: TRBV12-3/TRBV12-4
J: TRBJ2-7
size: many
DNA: TGTGCCAGCAGCAAGACTAGCGGGAGGGCTTCGGTGTACGAGCAGTACTTC
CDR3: CASSKTSGRASVYEQYF

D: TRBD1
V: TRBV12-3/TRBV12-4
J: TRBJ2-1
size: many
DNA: TGTGCCAGCAGCCTGGTATCGAGGGGGCCACGGGAGCAGTTCTTC
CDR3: CASSLVSRGPREQFF

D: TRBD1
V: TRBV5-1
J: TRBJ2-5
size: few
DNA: TGCGCCAGCAGCCGGGACAGCATCCAAGAGACCCAGTACTTC
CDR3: CASSRDSIQETQYF

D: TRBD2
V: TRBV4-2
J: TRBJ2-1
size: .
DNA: TGTGCCAGCAGCCACCCCTTCTCCGGGACTAGCGACAATGAGCAGTTCTTC
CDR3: CASSHPFSGTSDNEQFF

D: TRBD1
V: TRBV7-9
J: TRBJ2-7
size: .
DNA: TGTGCCAGCAGCCTACGGTCGACAGGGGGGGAGCAGTACTTC
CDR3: CASSLRSTGGEQYF

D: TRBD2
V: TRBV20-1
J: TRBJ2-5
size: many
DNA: TGCAGTGCTGCCAGGACTAGCGGGAGTCAGGGTGTAGAGACCCAGTACTTC
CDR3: CSAARTSGSQGVETQYF

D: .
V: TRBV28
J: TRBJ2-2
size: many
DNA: TGTGCCATACGGGGGCCATACACCGGGGAGCTGTTTTTT
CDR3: CAIRGPYTGELFF

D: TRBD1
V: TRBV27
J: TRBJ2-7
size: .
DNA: TGTGCCAGCTGCCTCCCGGACAGGGCAATTTGGGAGCAGTACTTC
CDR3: CASCLPDRAIWEQYF

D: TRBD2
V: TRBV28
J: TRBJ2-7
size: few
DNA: TGTGCCAGCAGCCCCCTCGGGACTAGCGGGGGCCACGTGCAGTACTTC
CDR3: CASSPLGTSGGHVQYF

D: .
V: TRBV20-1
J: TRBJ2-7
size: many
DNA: TGCAGTGCTAGCGAGGACTCCTACGAGCAGTACTTC
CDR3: CSASEDSYEQYF

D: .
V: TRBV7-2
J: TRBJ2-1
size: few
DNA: TGTGCCAGCAGCTTTAGGTCCGGGGACGAGCAGTTCTTC
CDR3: CASSFRSGDEQFF

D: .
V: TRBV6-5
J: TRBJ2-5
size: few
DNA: TGTGCCAGCAGTTACTTAGAGGGAGAGACCCAGTACTTC
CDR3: CASSYLEGETQYF

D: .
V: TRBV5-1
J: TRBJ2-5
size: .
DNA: TGCGCCAGCAGCTTGCCTAAGGAGACCCAGTACTTC
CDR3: CASSLPKETQYF

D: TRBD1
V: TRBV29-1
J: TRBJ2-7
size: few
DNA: TGCAGCGTTGAAGATGTCACAGGGGGCTCCTACGAGCAGTACTTC
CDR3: CSVEDVTGGSYEQYF

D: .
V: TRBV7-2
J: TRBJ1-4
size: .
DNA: TGTGCCAGCAGCTTAGCGGGAAGTCAGAAGCAGAGAAAACTGTTTTTT
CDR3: CASSLAGSQKQRKLFF

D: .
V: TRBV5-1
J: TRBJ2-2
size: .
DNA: TGCGCCAGCAGCTTCCAGTCCCCCGGGGAGCTGTTTTTT
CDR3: CASSFQSPGELFF

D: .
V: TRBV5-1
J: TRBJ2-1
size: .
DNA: TGCGCCAGCAGCTTGCTAAGGCTGAATAATGAGCAGTTCTTC
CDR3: CASSLLRLNNEQFF

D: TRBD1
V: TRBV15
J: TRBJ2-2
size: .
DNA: TGTGCCACCAGCGGAGACAGGGGGCAGATCACCGGGGAGCTGTTTTTT
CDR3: CATSGDRGQITGELFF

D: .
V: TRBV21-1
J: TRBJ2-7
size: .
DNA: TGTGCCAGCAGCAAAGCCCAGGGGGTCTACGAGCAGTACTTC
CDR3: CASSKAQGVYEQYF

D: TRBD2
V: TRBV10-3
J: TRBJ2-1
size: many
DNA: TGTGCCATCAGTGAATCTAGCGGGGGGTACAATGAGCAGTTCTTC
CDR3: CAISESSGGYNEQFF

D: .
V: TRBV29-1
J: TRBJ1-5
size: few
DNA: TGCAGCGTTCAAAGGGAGAGCAATCAGCCCCAGCATTTT
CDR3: CSVQRESNQPQHF

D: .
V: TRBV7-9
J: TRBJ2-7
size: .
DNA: TGTGCCAGCAGCGCCACAGCTCCTAGTCCCTACGAGCAGTACTTC
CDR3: CASSATAPSPYEQYF

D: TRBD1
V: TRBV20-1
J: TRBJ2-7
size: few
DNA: TGCAGTGCTAGGGGGACAGGGTCCTACGAGCAGTACTTC
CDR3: CSARGTGSYEQYF

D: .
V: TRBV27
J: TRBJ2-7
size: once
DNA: TGTGCCAGCAGTTTAAGCGAAACCTACGAGCAGTACTTC
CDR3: CASSLSETYEQYF

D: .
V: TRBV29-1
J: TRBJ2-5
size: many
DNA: TGCAGCGTTGAGGGGTGGCAAGAGACCCAGTACTTC
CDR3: CSVEGWQETQYF

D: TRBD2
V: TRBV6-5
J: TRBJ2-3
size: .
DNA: TGTGCCAGCAGTTACTCGAGGGCGGGAGGACGGTTTGCAGATACGCAGTATTTT
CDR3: CASSYSRAGGRFADTQYF

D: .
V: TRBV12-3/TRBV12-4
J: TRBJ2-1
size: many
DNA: TGTGCCAGCAGTCCAACGGGACTCCCCTACAATGAGCAGTTCTTC
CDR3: CASSPTGLPYNEQFF

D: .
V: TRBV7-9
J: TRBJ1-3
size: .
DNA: TGTGCCAGCAGCCGACAGAGCTCTGGAAACACCATATATTTT
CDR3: CASSRQSSGNTIYF

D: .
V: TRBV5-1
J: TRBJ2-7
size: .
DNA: TGCGCCAGCAGACTCTTGGAAGCCTCCTACGAGCAGTACTTC
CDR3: CASRLLEASYEQYF

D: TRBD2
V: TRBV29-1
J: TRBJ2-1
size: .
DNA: TGCAGCGTTGACTGGCTAGCGGAATACAATGAGCAGTTCTTC
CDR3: CSVDWLAEYNEQFF

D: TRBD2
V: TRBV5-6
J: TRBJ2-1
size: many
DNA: TGTGCCAGCAGCTTGCTCCCGGCTAGCGGGAGGAATGAGCAGTTCTTC
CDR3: CASSLLPASGRNEQFF

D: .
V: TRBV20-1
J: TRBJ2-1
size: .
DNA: TGCAGTGCTCGCGGCCAGAGCTCCTACAATGAGCAGTTCTTC
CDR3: CSARGQSSYNEQFF

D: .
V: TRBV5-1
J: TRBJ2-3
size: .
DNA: TGCGCCAGCAGCTTGGATCCGGGAGTCACAGATACGCAGTATTTT
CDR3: CASSLDPGVTDTQYF

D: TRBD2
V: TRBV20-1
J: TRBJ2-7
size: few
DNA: TGCAGTGCTAGGATCGAGCGGGACTCCTACGAGCAGTACTTC
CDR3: CSARIERDSYEQYF

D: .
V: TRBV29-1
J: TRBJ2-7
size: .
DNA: TGCAGCGTTGGGTTCTTCGGTTCCTACGAGCAGTACTTC
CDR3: CSVGFFGSYEQYF

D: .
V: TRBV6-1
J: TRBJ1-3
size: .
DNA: TGTGCCAGCAGTGATCTCCCGCCGGGACCGTGGACTGGAAACACCATATATTTT
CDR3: CASSDLPPGPWTGNTIYF

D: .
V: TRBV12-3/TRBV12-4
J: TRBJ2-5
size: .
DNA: TGTGCCAGCAGAATCGGTCCGGGTCGGGAGACCCAGTACTTC
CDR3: CASRIGPGRETQYF

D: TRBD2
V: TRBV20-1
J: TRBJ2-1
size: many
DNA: TGCAGTGCTTCCCGACTAGCGGGAGCCAATGAGCAGTTCTTC
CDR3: CSASRLAGANEQFF

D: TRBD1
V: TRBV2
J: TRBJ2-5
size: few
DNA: TGTGCCAGCAGTGAAGTCCAGGGGGCGGTGGCCCAGTACTTC
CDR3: CASSEVQGAVAQYF

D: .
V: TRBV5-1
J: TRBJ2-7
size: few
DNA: TGCGCCAGCAGCTTGGACGTTAAGGTAGGGCTCTACGAGCAGTACTTC
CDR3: CASSLDVKVGLYEQYF

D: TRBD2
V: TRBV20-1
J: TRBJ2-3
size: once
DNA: TGCAGTGCTAGAGATTTGGGGGGGACAGATACGCAGTATTTT
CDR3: CSARDLGGTDTQYF

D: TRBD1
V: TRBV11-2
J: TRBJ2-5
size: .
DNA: TGTGCCAGCAGCCATCCCCACCAGGGGGTAGAGACCCAGTACTTC
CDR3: CASSHPHQGVETQYF

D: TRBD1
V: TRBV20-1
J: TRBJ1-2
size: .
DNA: TGCAGTGCCATACAGGGGAGCTATGGCTACACCTTC
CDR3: CSAIQGSYGYTF

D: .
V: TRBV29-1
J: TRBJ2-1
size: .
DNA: TGCAGCGTTCCGTTGTTGAAGGGGCCAATCTACAATGAGCAGTTCTTC
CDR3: CSVPLLKGPIYNEQFF

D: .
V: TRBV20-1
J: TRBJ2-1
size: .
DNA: TGCAGTGCTAGAGACCTGGCGGCAAGCTACAATGAGCAGTTCTTC
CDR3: CSARDLAASYNEQFF

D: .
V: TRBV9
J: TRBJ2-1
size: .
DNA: TGTGCCAGCAGCGTAGTGGGGAGTGAGCAGTTCTTC
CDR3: CASSVVGSEQFF

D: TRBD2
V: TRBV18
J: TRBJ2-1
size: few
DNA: TGTGCCAGCTCACCGATCCTTTCTAGCGGGAGGGCGTTGGATGAGCAGTTCTTC
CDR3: CASSPILSSGRALDEQFF